A selection of T cell receptor beta chains follows, all from one sample in a study of cytotoxic CD8 clonotypes in ibrutinib-treated CLL. Profiling relied on immunoSEQ multiplex PCR, and the TCRdb table lists in-frame clones only, not all of them. The data hold some 150,000 clones, with 80% observed a single time. The sequencing used PBMCs, collected after 36 months of ibrutinib treatment. These receptors were obtained from a human donor with chronic lymphocytic leukemia. Each CDR3 is given with its conserved first and last residue. The D gene is left open where the match is weak. Expanded clones are given a class, and other clones once, few, many or no size at all.

d_gene | j_gene | v_gene | abundance | CDR3nt | CDR3aa
NA | TRBJ1-6 | TRBV11-2 | NA | TGTGCCAGCAGCCCAACCTTCGTAGAGGCACCCCTCCACTTT | CASSPTFVEAPLHF
NA | TRBJ2-7 | TRBV7-6 | NA | TGTGCCAGCAGCTTTGCCCCGGGGGAGCAGTACTTC | CASSFAPGEQYF
TRBD1 | TRBJ1-2 | TRBV5-1 | few | TGCGCCAGCAGCCCCGGGACAGGGGATGGCTACACCTTC | CASSPGTGDGYTF
NA | TRBJ2-1 | TRBV18 | NA | TGTGCCAGCTCACCGGTACAGGCCTCGTACAATGAGCAGTTCTTC | CASSPVQASYNEQFF
NA | TRBJ2-7 | TRBV6-1 | NA | TGTGCCAGCAGTGGACCCGAGCAAAGGACCTCCTACGAGCAGTACTTC | CASSGPEQRTSYEQYF
NA | TRBJ1-5 | TRBV7-9 | NA | TGTGCCAGCAGCTTATCGGGTGATCAGCCCCAGCATTTT | CASSLSGDQPQHF
TRBD1 | TRBJ2-1 | TRBV5-1 | NA | TGCGCCAGCAGTTCGCCCGGACAGGGTTACAATGAGCAGTTCTTC | CASSSPGQGYNEQFF
NA | TRBJ2-3 | TRBV19 | NA | TGTGCCAGTAGTTACCTCGCCGGGGCAGATACGCAGTATTTT | CASSYLAGADTQYF
NA | TRBJ1-1 | TRBV11-2 | NA | TGTGCCAGCAGCTTAGATTTGGTGAACACTGAAGCTTTCTTT | CASSLDLVNTEAFF
TRBD1 | TRBJ2-3 | TRBV5-1 | few | TGCGCCAGCAGCTTGGAAAATCGCCAGGGGGCAGATACGCAGTATTTT | CASSLENRQGADTQYF
NA | TRBJ2-3 | TRBV19 | NA | TGTGCCAGTAGTATAGATCGATTGACAGATACGCAGTATTTT | CASSIDRLTDTQYF
TRBD2 | TRBJ2-7 | TRBV6-1 | NA | TGTGCCAGCACCCCACTAGCGGGAGATTCCTACGAGCAGTACTTC | CASTPLAGDSYEQYF
NA | TRBJ1-5 | TRBV19 | NA | TGTGCCAGTAGTAGCGGGACACGGAGCAATCAGCCCCAGCATTTT | CASSSGTRSNQPQHF
NA | TRBJ1-3 | TRBV9 | NA | TGTGCCAGCAGCGGTCGAGGAAACACCATATATTTT | CASSGRGNTIYF
TRBD2 | TRBJ2-1 | TRBV6-6 | NA | TGTGCCAGCAGTACTAGCGGGAGTTACAATGAGCAGTTCTTC | CASSTSGSYNEQFF
NA | TRBJ1-2 | TRBV19 | NA | TGTGCCAGTAGTATCGCCCGGGGGAACTATGGCTACACCTTC | CASSIARGNYGYTF
NA | TRBJ1-5 | TRBV29-1 | few | TGCAGCGTACGGACAGACGGAATCAGCCCCCAGCATTTT | CSVRTDGISPQHF
NA | TRBJ1-6 | TRBV10-3 | NA | TGTGCCATCGGTCGGGGGGCAAATTCACCCCTCCACTTT | CAIGRGANSPLHF
TRBD1 | TRBJ2-5 | TRBV7-9 | NA | TGTGCCAGCAGCCCCCCCAACGGACAGGGCCCTAAAGAGACCCAGTACTTC | CASSPPNGQGPKETQYF
TRBD1 | TRBJ2-7 | TRBV10-1 | NA | TGCGCCAGCAGATCGGCAGGGGGCCACGAGCAGTACTTC | CASRSAGGHEQYF
TRBD1 | TRBJ1-6 | TRBV18 | NA | TGTGCCAGCTCATCAGACAGGGGGCAAGAAGAAGGGGCACCCCTCCACTTT | CASSSDRGQEEGAPLHF
NA | TRBJ2-5 | TRBV11-3 | once | TGTGCCAGCAGCTTGAGCCCTAAGTTGGCCCAGTACTTC | CASSLSPKLAQYF
NA | TRBJ1-2 | TRBV27 | NA | TGTGCCAGCAGTTCACCGGGACGGACCTATGGCTACACCTTC | CASSSPGRTYGYTF
TRBD1 | TRBJ2-7 | TRBV5-1 | NA | TGCGCCAGCAGCTTGCGGACAGGAATTTACGAGCAGTACTTC | CASSLRTGIYEQYF
NA | TRBJ2-2 | TRBV6-1 | NA | TGTGCCAGCAGTGGAGCCGGGGAGCTGTTTTTT | CASSGAGELFF
NA | TRBJ2-2 | TRBV4-1 | few | TGCGCCAGCAGCACTCAGAACCTAGTAGGGAACACCGGGGAGCTGTTTTTT | CASSTQNLVGNTGELFF
NA | TRBJ1-1 | TRBV10-2 | NA | TGCGCCAGCAGCCAAATCCTATTGAACACTGAAGCTTTCTTT | CASSQILLNTEAFF
NA | TRBJ2-7 | TRBV30 | once | TGTGCCTGGAGTGGAGACGGCGGGCTCAACTACGAGCAGTACTTC | CAWSGDGGLNYEQYF
NA | TRBJ2-1 | TRBV10-2 | NA | TGCGCCAGCACTAAGGACAGCCACAATGAGCAGTTCTTC | CASTKDSHNEQFF
TRBD1 | TRBJ1-1 | TRBV20-1 | NA | TGCAGTGCTAGTTACAGGGGCGAAGCTTTCTTT | CSASYRGEAFF
NA | TRBJ1-3 | TRBV4-1 | few | TGCGCCAGCAGCCAAGTCTACAGGGTTTTCGACCCCATATATTTT | CASSQVYRVFDPIYF
NA | TRBJ1-1 | TRBV7-9 | NA | TGTGCCAGCAGCCAAAGACGGACAGCGGATGAAGCTTTCTTT | CASSQRRTADEAFF
NA | TRBJ1-5 | TRBV19 | once | TGTGCCAGTAGTATGTTGGATAGCAATCAGCCCCAGCATTTT | CASSMLDSNQPQHF
NA | TRBJ1-1 | TRBV11-2 | NA | TGTGCCAGCAGCTTAGGGCTGGAACCTGAAGCTTTCTTT | CASSLGLEPEAFF
NA | TRBJ1-2 | TRBV28 | NA | TGTGCCAGCAGTTTATCGTCGGCAGGGCGCTATGGCTACACCTTC | CASSLSSAGRYGYTF
NA | TRBJ1-2 | TRBV5-1 | NA | TGCGCCAGCAGCTCTGGACAGCACCTCTATGGCTACACCTTC | CASSSGQHLYGYTF
TRBD2 | TRBJ2-7 | TRBV19 | once | TGTGCCAGTAGCCCCGGGACTAGGTCCTACGAGCAGTACTTC | CASSPGTRSYEQYF
TRBD1 | TRBJ1-6 | TRBV30 | few | TGTGCCTGGGTAGGGACAGGGAGTTCACCCCTCCACTTT | CAWVGTGSSPLHF
NA | TRBJ2-2 | TRBV7-9 | few | TGTGCCGGTCAGAACACCGGGGAGCTGTTTTTT | CAGQNTGELFF
TRBD1 | TRBJ1-2 | TRBV27 | few | TGTGCGGGAGGGGACAGCCCATTTCGTGGCTACACCTTC | CAGGDSPFRGYTF
NA | TRBJ1-4 | TRBV27 | NA | TGTGCCAGCAGTTTAGGTTATGACGGCCTTGGTGGAAAACTGTTTTTT | CASSLGYDGLGGKLFF
TRBD1 | TRBJ2-3 | TRBV19 | NA | TGTGCCAGTAGCCTGGACAGGTTTGTTCTCACAGATACGCAGTATTTT | CASSLDRFVLTDTQYF
NA | TRBJ1-1 | TRBV18 | NA | TGTGCCAGCTCACTAACAGCGAACACTGAAGCTTTCTTT | CASSLTANTEAFF
NA | TRBJ2-3 | TRBV27 | NA | TGTGCCAGCAGTTTAGGGGGCACAGATACGCAGTATTTT | CASSLGGTDTQYF
NA | TRBJ2-1 | TRBV9 | NA | TGTGCCAGCAGCCTGAGGCCCAGGAGCTCCTACAATGAGCAGTTCTTC | CASSLRPRSSYNEQFF
NA | TRBJ2-5 | TRBV7-7 | NA | TGTGCCAGCAGTGTGGGCCCGGCCCAAGAGACCCAGTACTTC | CASSVGPAQETQYF
NA | TRBJ1-6 | TRBV28 | NA | TGTGCCAGCAGTAACTATAATTCACCCCTCCACTTT | CASSNYNSPLHF
NA | TRBJ1-1 | TRBV18 | few | TGTGCCAGCTCGTGGGGGGCCATGAACACTGAAGCTTTCTTT | CASSWGAMNTEAFF
TRBD2 | TRBJ2-7 | TRBV19 | few | TGTGCCAGTAGCCTGAGTGCTAGCGGGAGGTCCTACGAGCAGTACTTC | CASSLSASGRSYEQYF
NA | TRBJ1-1 | TRBV2 | NA | TGTGCGAACAGGGTCAGCACTGAAGCTTTCTTT | CANRVSTEAFF